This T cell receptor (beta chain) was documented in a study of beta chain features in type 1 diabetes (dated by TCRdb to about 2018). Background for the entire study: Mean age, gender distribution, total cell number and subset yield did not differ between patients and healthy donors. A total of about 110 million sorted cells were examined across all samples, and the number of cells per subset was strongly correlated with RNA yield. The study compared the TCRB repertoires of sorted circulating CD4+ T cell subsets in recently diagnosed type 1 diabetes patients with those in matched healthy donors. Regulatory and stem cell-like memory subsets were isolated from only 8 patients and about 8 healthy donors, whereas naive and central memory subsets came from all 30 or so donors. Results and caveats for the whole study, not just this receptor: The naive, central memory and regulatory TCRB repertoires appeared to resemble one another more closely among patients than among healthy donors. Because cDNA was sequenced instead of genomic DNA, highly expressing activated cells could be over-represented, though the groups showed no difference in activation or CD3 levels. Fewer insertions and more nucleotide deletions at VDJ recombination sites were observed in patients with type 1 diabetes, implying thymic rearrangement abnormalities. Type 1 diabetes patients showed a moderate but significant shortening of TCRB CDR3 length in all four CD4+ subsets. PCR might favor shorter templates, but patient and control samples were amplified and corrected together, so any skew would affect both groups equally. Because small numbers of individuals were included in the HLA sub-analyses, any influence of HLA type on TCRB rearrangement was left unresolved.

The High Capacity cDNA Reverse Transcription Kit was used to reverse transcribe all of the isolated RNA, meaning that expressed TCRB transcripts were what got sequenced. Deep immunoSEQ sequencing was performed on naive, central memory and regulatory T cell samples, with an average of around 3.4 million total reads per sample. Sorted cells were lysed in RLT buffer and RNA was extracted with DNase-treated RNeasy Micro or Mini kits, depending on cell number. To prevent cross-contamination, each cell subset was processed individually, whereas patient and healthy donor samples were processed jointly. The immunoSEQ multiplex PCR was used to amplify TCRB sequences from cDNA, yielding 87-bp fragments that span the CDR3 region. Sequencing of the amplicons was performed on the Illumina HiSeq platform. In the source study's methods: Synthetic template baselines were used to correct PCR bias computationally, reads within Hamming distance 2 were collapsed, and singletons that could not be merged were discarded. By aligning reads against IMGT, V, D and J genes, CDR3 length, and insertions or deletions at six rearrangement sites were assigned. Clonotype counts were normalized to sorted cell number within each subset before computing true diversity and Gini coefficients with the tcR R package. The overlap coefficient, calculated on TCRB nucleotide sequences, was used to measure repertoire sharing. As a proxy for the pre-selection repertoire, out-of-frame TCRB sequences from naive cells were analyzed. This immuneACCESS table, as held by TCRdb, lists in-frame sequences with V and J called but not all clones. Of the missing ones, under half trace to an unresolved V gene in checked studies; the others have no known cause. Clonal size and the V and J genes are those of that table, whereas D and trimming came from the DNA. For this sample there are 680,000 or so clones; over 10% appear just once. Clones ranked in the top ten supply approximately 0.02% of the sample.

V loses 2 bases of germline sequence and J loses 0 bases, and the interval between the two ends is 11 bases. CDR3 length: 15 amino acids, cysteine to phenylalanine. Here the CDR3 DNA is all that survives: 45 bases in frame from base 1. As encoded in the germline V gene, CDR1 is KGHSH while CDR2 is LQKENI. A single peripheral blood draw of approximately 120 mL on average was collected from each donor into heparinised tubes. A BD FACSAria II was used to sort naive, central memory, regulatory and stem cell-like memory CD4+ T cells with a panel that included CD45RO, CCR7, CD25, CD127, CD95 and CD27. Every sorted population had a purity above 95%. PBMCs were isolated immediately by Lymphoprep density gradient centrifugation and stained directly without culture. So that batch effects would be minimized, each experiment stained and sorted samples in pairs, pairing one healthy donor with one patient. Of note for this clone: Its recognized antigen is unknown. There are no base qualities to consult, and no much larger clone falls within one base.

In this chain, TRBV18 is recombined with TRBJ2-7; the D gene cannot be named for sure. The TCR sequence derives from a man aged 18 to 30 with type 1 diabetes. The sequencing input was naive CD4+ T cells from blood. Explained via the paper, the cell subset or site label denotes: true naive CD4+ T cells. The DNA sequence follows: TGTGCCAGCTCACCAGGGTCGGGTTCCTCCTACGAGCAGTACTTC. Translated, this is CASSPGSGSSYEQYF.